Listed below are T cell receptor beta chains from one sample, sequenced in a study of T cells and copy number aberrations in small-cell lung cancer. The method was immunoSEQ multiplex PCR; TCRdb's version includes in-frame clones alone and lacks a portion of them. The table lists some 1,200 clones, approximately 80% of them singletons. Specimen: tumor tissue. These receptors were obtained from a woman between 45 and 65 years old with small cell lung cancer. CDR3s include the opening cysteine and the closing phenylalanine or tryptophan. Fields, in order: CDR3 length, V gene, J gene, D gene, clone size, CDR3 DNA, CDR3 protein. The D gene is left open where the match is weak. Rows may omit the clone size; those that give it use once, few, many or a size class.

len: 14
v_gene: TRBV4-3
j_gene: TRBJ1-2
d_gene: NA
abundance: once
CDR3nt: TGCGCCAGCAGCCAAGATAAACAGGGATATGGCTACACCTTC
CDR3aa: CASSQDKQGYGYTF

len: 18
v_gene: TRBV5-1
j_gene: TRBJ2-1
d_gene: TRBD2
abundance: NA
CDR3nt: TGCGCCAGCAGCTTGGGACTAGCGGGTCGGCCCCTCTACAATGAGCAGTTCTTC
CDR3aa: CASSLGLAGRPLYNEQFF

len: 16
v_gene: TRBV5-1
j_gene: TRBJ1-3
d_gene: NA
abundance: few
CDR3nt: TGCGCCAGCAGCTTGGATCTGGGGGCTAGTGGAAACACCATATATTTT
CDR3aa: CASSLDLGASGNTIYF

len: 13
v_gene: TRBV27
j_gene: TRBJ1-2
d_gene: NA
abundance: NA
CDR3nt: TGTGCCAGCAGTTACCAGCAATACTATGGCTACACCTTC
CDR3aa: CASSYQQYYGYTF

len: 15
v_gene: TRBV10-3
j_gene: TRBJ2-7
d_gene: TRBD1
abundance: NA
CDR3nt: TGTGCCATCAGTGACCCGGGACAGGGGCTTTACGAGCAGTACTTC
CDR3aa: CAISDPGQGLYEQYF

len: 12
v_gene: TRBV5-4
j_gene: TRBJ2-7
d_gene: TRBD1
abundance: NA
CDR3nt: TGTGCCAGCAGCTGGGGACAGGTCGAGCAGTACTTC
CDR3aa: CASSWGQVEQYF

len: 11
v_gene: TRBV20-1
j_gene: TRBJ2-7
d_gene: NA
abundance: few
CDR3nt: TGCAGTGCTCCCAGGGGAGACGAGCAGTACTTC
CDR3aa: CSAPRGDEQYF

len: 15
v_gene: TRBV4-1
j_gene: TRBJ2-5
d_gene: TRBD2
abundance: NA
CDR3nt: TGCGCCAGCAGCCAAGTCAGGGAGGGTGGAGAGACCCAGTACTTC
CDR3aa: CASSQVREGGETQYF

len: 15
v_gene: TRBV7-3
j_gene: TRBJ2-3
d_gene: NA
abundance: NA
CDR3nt: TGTGCCAGCAGCCCCACGACAGTGAGGGGAGATACGCAGTATTTT
CDR3aa: CASSPTTVRGDTQYF

len: 13
v_gene: TRBV4-2
j_gene: TRBJ1-1
d_gene: NA
abundance: NA
CDR3nt: TGTGCCAGCAGCCAAGTTGGAGCCCATGAAGCTTTCTTT
CDR3aa: CASSQVGAHEAFF

len: 17
v_gene: TRBV4-3
j_gene: TRBJ1-2
d_gene: TRBD1
abundance: NA
CDR3nt: TGCGCCAGCAGCCAAGAGCCAATAGACAGGGAAAATTATGGCTACACCTTC
CDR3aa: CASSQEPIDRENYGYTF

len: 15
v_gene: TRBV11-2
j_gene: TRBJ1-1
d_gene: NA
abundance: few
CDR3nt: TGTGCCAGCAGCGCGTTCGTTGGGCAGTGGACTGAAGCTTTCTTT
CDR3aa: CASSAFVGQWTEAFF

len: 16
v_gene: TRBV27
j_gene: TRBJ1-2
d_gene: NA
abundance: few
CDR3nt: TGTGCCAGCAGTCCGTCTTTGGGGAAGACTGACTATGGCTACACCTTC
CDR3aa: CASSPSLGKTDYGYTF

len: 15
v_gene: TRBV4-2
j_gene: TRBJ2-3
d_gene: TRBD1
abundance: NA
CDR3nt: TGTGCCAGCAGCCACGGACAGGATAGCACAGATACGCAGTATTTT
CDR3aa: CASSHGQDSTDTQYF

len: 15
v_gene: TRBV10-2
j_gene: TRBJ2-3
d_gene: NA
abundance: NA
CDR3nt: TGCGCCAGCAGTCCAACCTGGAGATTCGGGTATACGCAGTATTTT
CDR3aa: CASSPTWRFGYTQYF

len: 11
v_gene: TRBV20-1
j_gene: TRBJ1-1
d_gene: NA
abundance: NA
CDR3nt: TGCAGTGTGGGGGGAAACACTGAAGCTTTCTTT
CDR3aa: CSVGGNTEAFF

len: 13
v_gene: TRBV5-4
j_gene: TRBJ1-1
d_gene: NA
abundance: NA
CDR3nt: TGTGCCAGCAGAATGGAGGGCCAAGCTAGGGCTTTCTTT
CDR3aa: CASRMEGQARAFF

len: 13
v_gene: TRBV29-1
j_gene: TRBJ1-1
d_gene: NA
abundance: NA
CDR3nt: TGCAGCGTTGCAGGGAATTTCGACACTGAAGCTTTCTTT
CDR3aa: CSVAGNFDTEAFF

len: 13
v_gene: TRBV15
j_gene: TRBJ2-7
d_gene: NA
abundance: NA
CDR3nt: TGTGCCACCAGCACAGGGGATAGCTACGAGCAGTACTTC
CDR3aa: CATSTGDSYEQYF

len: 13
v_gene: TRBV5-4
j_gene: TRBJ1-1
d_gene: NA
abundance: NA
CDR3nt: TGTGCCAGCAGCTTGGAGGAGAACACTGAAGCTTTCTTT
CDR3aa: CASSLEENTEAFF

len: 14
v_gene: TRBV7-9
j_gene: TRBJ1-2
d_gene: TRBD1
abundance: NA
CDR3nt: TGTGCCAGCAGCGACAACTCCAGGGGGAACGGCTACACCTTC
CDR3aa: CASSDNSRGNGYTF